This T cell receptor beta chain originates from a study of cytomegalovirus exposure and HLA in healthy donors. General study results and limits: The study listed around 150 cytomegalovirus-associated TCR beta chains. Later work found that TCR association rates differed between HLA loci; DRB1 had the most and HLA-C the fewest.

PCR primers comprised 60 Vbeta and 13 Jbeta primers. Only in-frame clones appear in the TCRdb table, and some are missing; sequencing was by immunoSEQ multiplex PCR. The profile shows around 110,000 clones, roughly 70% of them singletons. Trimming stripped 1 base from V and 0 bases from J, with 7 bases between. Germline assignment: CDR1 KGHSH and CDR2 LQKENI. This CDR3 has 15 amino acids. Note on this clone: Its matching antigen is unknown. Different DNA sequences within this sample yield the same CDR3.

The TCR sequence derives from a woman aged 25 to 45 in good health and CMV-seronegative. Sequenced material: PBMCs. The chain employs TRBV18 and TRBJ1-5; no reliable D call. The CDR3 protein is CASSPLGDSNQPQHF. In DNA form, the CDR3 reads TGTGCCAGCTCACCACTCGGAGATAGCAATCAGCCCCAGCATTTT.